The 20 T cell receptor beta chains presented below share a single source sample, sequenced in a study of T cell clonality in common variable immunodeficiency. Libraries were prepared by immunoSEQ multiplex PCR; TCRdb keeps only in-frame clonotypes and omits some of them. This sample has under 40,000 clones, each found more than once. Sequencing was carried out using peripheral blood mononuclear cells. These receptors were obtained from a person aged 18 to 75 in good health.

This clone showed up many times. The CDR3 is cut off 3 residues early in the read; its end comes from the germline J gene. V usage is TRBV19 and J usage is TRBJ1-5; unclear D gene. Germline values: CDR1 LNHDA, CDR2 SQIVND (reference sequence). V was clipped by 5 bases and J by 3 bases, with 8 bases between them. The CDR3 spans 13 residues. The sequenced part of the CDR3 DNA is TGTGCCAGTAGTGAGCAGGTCAATCAGCCC. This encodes CASSEQVNQP. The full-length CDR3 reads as CASSEQVNQPQHF.

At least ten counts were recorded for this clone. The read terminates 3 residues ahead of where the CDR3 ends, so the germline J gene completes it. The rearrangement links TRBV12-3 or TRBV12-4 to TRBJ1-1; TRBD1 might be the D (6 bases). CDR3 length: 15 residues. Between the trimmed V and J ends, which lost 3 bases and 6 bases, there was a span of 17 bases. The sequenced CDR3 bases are TGTGCCAGCAGTTTGGCGGCTGGGACAAGCGCTGAA. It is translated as CASSLAAGTSAE. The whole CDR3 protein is CASSLAAGTSAEAFF.

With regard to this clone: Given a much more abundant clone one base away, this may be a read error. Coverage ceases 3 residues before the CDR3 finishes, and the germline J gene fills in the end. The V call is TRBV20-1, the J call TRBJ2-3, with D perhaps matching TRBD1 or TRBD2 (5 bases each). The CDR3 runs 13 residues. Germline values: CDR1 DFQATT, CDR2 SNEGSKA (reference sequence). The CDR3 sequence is CSASEGQDQPQYF. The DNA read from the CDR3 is TGCAGTGCTAGTGAGGGGCAGGATCAGCCG.

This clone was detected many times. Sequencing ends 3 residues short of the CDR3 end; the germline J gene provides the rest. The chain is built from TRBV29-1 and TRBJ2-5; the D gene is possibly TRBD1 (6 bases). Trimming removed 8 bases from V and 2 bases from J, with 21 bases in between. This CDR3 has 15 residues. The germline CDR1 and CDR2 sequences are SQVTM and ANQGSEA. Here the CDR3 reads CSSGGIQGFQETQYF. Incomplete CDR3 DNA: TGCAGCAGTGGGGGCATACAGGGTTTTCAAGAGACC.

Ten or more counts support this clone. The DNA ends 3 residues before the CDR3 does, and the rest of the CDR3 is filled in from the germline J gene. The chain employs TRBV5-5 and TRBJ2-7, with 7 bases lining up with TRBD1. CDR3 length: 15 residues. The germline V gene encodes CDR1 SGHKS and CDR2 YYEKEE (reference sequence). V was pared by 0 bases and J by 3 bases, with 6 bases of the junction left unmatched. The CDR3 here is CASSLGQGIFYEQYF. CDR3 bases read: TGTGCCAGCAGCTTGGGACAGGGAATTTTCTACGAG.

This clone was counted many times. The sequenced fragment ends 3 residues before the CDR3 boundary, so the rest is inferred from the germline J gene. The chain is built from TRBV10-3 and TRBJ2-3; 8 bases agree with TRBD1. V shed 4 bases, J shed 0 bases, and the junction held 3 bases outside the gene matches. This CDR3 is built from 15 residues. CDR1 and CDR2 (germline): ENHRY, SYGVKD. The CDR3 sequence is CAISGQGASTDTQYF. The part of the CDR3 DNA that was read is TGTGCCATCAGTGGGCAGGGGGCTAGCACAGATACG.

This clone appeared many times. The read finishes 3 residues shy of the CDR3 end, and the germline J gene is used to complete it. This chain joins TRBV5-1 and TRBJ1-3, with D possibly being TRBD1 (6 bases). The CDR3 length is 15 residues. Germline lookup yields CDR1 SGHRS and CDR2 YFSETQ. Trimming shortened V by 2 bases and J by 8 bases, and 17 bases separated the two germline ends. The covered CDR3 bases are TGCGCCAGCAGCTTCTCAGGACAGAGCTCGGACACC. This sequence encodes CASSFSGQSSDT. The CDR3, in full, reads CASSFSGQSSDTIYF.

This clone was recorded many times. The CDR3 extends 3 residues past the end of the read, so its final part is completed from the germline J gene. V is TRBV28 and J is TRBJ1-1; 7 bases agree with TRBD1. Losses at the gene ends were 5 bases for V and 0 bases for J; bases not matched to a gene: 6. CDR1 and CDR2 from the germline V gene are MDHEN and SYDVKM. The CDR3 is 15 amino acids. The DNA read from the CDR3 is TGTGCCAGCAGTCCCGGGGACAGATTGAACACTGAA. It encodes CASSPGDRLNTE. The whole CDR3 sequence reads CASSPGDRLNTEAFF.

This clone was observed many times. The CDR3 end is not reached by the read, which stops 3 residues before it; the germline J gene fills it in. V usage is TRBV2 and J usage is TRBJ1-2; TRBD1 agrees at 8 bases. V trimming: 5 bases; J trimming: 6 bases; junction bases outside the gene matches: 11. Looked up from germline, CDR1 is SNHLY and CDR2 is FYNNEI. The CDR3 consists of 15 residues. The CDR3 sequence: CASSYTGQGGNGYTF. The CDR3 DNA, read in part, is TGTGCCAGCAGTTACACCGGACAGGGAGGGAATGGC.

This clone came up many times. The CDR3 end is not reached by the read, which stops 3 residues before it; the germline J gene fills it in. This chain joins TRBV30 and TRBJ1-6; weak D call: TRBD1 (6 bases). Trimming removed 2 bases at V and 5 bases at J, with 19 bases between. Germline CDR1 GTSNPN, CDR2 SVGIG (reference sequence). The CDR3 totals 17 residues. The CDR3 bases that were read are TGTGCCTGGAGTCCCCTGACAGGACGCCGAAATAATTCACCC. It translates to CAWSPLTGRRNNSP. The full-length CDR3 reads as CAWSPLTGRRNNSPLHF. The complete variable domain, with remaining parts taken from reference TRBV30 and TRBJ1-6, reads SQTIHQWPATLVQPVGSPLSLECTVEGTSNPNLYWYRQAAGRGLQLLFYSVGIGQISSEVPQNLSASRPQDRQFILSSKKLLLSDSGFYLCAWSPLTGRRNNSPLHFGNGTRLTVT.

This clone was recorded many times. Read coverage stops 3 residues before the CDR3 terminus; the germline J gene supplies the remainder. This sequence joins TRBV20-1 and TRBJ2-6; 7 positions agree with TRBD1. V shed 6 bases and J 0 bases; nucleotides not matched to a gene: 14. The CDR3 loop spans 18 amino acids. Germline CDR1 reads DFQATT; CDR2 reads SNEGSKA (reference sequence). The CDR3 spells CSATDRTARYSGANVLTF. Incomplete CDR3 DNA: TGCAGTGCAACGGACAGGACGGCCCGTTACTCTGGGGCCAACGTC.

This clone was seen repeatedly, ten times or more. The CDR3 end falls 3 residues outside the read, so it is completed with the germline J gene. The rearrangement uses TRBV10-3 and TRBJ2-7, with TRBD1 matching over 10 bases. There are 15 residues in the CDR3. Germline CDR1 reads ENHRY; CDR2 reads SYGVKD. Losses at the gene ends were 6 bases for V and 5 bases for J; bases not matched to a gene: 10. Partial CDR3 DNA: TGTGCCATCAGGGCACCGGGACAGGGGTACAACGAG. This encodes CAIRAPGQGYNE. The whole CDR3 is CAIRAPGQGYNEQYF.

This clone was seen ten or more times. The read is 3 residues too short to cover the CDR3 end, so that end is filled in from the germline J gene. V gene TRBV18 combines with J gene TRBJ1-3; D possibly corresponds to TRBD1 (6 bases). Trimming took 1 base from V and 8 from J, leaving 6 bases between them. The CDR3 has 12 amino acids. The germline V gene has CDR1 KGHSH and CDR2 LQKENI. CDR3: CASSPQGDTIYF. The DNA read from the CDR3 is TGTGCCAGCTCACCACAGGGGGACACC.

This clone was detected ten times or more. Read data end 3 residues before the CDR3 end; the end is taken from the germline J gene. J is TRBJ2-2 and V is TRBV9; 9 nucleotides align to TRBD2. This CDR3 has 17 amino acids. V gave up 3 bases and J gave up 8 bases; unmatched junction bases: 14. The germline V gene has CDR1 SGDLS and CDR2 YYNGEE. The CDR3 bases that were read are TGTGCCAGCAGCGCTTCCCAACTGCGGGAGGGCCCTGGGGAG. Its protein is CASSASQLREGPGE. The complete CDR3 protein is CASSASQLREGPGELFF.

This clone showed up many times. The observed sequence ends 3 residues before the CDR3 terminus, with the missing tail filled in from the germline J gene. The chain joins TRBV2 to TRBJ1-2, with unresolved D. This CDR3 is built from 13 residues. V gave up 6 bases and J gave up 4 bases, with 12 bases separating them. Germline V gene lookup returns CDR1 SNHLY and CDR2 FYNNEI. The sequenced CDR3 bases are TGTGCCAGCAGACAGAGGCTTATCTATGGC. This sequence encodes CASRQRLIYG. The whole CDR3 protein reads CASRQRLIYGYTF.

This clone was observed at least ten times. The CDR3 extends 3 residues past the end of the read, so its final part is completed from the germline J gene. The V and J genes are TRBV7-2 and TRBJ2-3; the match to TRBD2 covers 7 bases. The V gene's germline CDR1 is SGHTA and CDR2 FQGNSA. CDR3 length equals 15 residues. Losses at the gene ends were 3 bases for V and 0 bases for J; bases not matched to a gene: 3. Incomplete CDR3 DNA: TGTGCCAGCAGCTTCCTAGCGGACAGCACAGATACG. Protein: CASSFLADSTDT. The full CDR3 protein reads CASSFLADSTDTQYF. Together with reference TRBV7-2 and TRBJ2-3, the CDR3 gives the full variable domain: GAGVSQSPSNKVTEKGKDVELRCDPISGHTALYWYRQSLGQGLEFLIYFQGNSAPDKSGLPSDRFSAERTGGSVSTLTIQRTQQEDSAVYLCASSFLADSTDTQYFGPGTRLTVL.

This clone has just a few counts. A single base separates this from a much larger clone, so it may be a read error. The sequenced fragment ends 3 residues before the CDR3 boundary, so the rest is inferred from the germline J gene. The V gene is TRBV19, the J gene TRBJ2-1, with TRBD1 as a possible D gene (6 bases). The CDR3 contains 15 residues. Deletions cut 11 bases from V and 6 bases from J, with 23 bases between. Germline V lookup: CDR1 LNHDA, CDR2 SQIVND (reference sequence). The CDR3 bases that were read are TGTGCCCCCCGGAACCCCAGGGGAAACGGCAATGAG. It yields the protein CAPRNPRGNGNE. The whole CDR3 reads CAPRNPRGNGNEQFF.

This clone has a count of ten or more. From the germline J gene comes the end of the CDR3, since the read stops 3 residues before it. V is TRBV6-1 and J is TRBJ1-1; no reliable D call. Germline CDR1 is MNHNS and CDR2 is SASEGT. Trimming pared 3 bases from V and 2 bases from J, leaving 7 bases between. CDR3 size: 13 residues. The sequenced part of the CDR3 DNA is TGTGCCAGCAGTGATCAGGAAAACACTGAA. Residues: CASSDQENTE. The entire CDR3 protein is CASSDQENTEAFF.

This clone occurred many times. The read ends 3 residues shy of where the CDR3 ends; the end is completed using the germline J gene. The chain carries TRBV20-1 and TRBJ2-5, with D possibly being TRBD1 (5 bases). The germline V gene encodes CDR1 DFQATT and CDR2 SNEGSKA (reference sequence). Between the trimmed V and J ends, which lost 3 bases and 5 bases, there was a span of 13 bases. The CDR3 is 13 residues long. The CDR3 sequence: CSASPGLRETQYF. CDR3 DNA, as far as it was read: TGCAGTGCTAGCCCAGGGTTACGCGAGACC.

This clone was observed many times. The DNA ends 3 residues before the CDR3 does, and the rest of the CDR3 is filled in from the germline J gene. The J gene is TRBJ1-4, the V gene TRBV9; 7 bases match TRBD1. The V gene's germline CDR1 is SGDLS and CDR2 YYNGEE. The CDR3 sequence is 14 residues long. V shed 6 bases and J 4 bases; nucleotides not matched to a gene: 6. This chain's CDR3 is CASTPGGFNEKLFF. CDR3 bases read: TGTGCCAGCACACCAGGGGGATTTAATGAAAAA.